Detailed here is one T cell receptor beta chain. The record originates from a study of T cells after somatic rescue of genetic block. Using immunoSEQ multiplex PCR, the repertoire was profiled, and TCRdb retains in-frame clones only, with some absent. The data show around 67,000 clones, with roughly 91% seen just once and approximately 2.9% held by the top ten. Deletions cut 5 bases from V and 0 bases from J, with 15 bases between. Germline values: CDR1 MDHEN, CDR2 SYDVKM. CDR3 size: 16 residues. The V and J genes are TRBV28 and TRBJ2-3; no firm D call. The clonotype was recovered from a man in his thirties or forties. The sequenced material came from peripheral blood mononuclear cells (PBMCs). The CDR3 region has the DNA TGTGCCAGCAGTCCTCCGGCTGGAGCCAGCACAGATACGCAGTATTTT. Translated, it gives CASSPPAGASTDTQYF.